The clone carrying this T cell receptor (beta chain) was seen only once. Its matching antigen is unknown. The source of the sample is a study of T cell responses to AZD1222 COVID-19 vaccine. The V and J ends lost 0 bases and 0 bases, in that order; junction bases with no gene match: 3. Germline V gene sequence: CDR1 MGHDK, CDR2 SYGVNS. The CDR3 consists of 18 residues. Broader study findings: Possibly, clonal diversity was underestimated; donors were largely white British and included more females.

Method: immunoSEQ multiplex PCR; TCRdb's copy keeps in-frame clones and lacks some. The repertoire holds under 150,000 clones, with roughly 93% as singletons. This clonotype originated in an adult who received the AZD1222 COVID-19 vaccine. The source material was peripheral blood, sampled 28 days after the second AZD1222 dose. The chain recombines TRBV25-1 with TRBJ1-6; TRBD1 agrees at 9 bases. CDR3 DNA sequence: TGTGCCAGCAGTGAATACGGGACAGGGAACTCCTATAATTCACCCCTCCACTTT. Residues: CASSEYGTGNSYNSPLHF.